Listed below are T cell receptor beta chains from one sample, sequenced in a study of vaccination and CD4 T cells after COVID-19. Antigen specificity for these receptors is unknown. TCRdb called the PCR reads again in MiXCR, with one record for every CDR3 protein. The sample includes about 5,400 distinct CDR3 sequences, about 40% of them seen just once. Sample: CD4+ T cells from blood, cultured in vitro. Receptor source: a human donor in good health. Both conserved end residues are trimmed from each CDR3.

TRBJ1-2 | 15 | TRBV14 | ASSQTGTGGRRYGYT
TRBJ1-1 | 10 | TRBV29-1 | SAHQLNTEAF
TRBJ1-2 | 11 | TRBV12-3/TRBV12-4 | ASKDGTDYGYT
TRBJ2-5 | 14 | TRBV27 | GSGVLQGAMRETQY
TRBJ2-7 | 11 | TRBV27 | ASSPIQWYEQY
TRBJ2-3 | 12 | TRBV20-1 | SVWAGSGTDTQY
TRBJ2-1 | 12 | TRBV10-1 | ASSESGSYNEQF
TRBJ2-7 | 13 | TRBV6-2/TRBV6-3 | ASSYLTRSSYEQY
TRBJ2-3 | 11 | TRBV10-3 | AISESSSDTQY
TRBJ2-7 | 13 | TRBV7-6 | ASSLGDRGSYEQY
TRBJ1-6 | 13 | TRBV27 | ASSNPGQGSSPLH
TRBJ2-2 | 14 | TRBV20-1 | SAASDSAGSTGELF
TRBJ1-2 | 13 | TRBV20-1 | SASPLPGGNYGYT
TRBJ1-2 | 12 | TRBV6-2/TRBV6-3 | ASSTDRVSHGYT
TRBJ2-3 | 17 | TRBV5-4 | ASSLGRGGGALSTDTQY
TRBJ2-5 | 11 | TRBV7-2 | ASSPTGGETQY
TRBJ1-6 | 11 | TRBV19 | ASKGGLGSPLH
TRBJ2-1 | 13 | TRBV7-8 | ASSLVPAQGGEQF
TRBJ2-5 | 13 | TRBV10-2 | ASKLAGGSQETQY
TRBJ2-1 | 13 | TRBV19 | ASSIGLAYNNEQF
TRBJ2-7 | 12 | TRBV5-1 | ASRLAGESYEQY
TRBJ2-5 | 12 | TRBV7-7 | ASSLGIAEGTQY
TRBJ1-2 | 13 | TRBV28 | ASRTNRGANYGYT
TRBJ1-1 | 12 | TRBV5-5 | ASSLQGANTEAF
TRBJ2-1 | 15 | TRBV24-1 | ATSDIRTGSSYNEQF
TRBJ2-7 | 13 | TRBV11-2 | ASSLGRGIRDEQY
TRBJ1-2 | 15 | TRBV28 | ASSLFVNREDFKGYT
TRBJ2-7 | 16 | TRBV7-2 | ASSPPPLAGAVAYEQY
TRBJ1-2 | 11 | TRBV6-1 | ASIGLGSYGYT
TRBJ2-7 | 11 | TRBV6-2/TRBV6-3 | ASIQTGYREQY
TRBJ1-2 | 10 | TRBV19 | ASGGQGRGYT